This note documents a single T cell receptor (beta chain) sequence. This entry is derived from a study of T cells after somatic rescue of genetic block. Assay: immunoSEQ multiplex PCR; the TCRdb copy retains only in-frame clones and omits some. The sample includes some 90,000 clones, around 89% of them seen just once. Germline CDR1 is KGHSH and CDR2 is LQKENI. Trimming pared 0 bases from V and 0 bases from J, leaving 20 bases between. The CDR3 has 19 residues. The V call is TRBV18, the J call TRBJ1-1; a possible D gene is TRBD1 (5 bases). Specimen: peripheral blood mononuclear cells (PBMCs). The sequence was obtained from a young woman. This chain's CDR3 is CASSPPKLLTAAMNTEAFF. The CDR3 DNA reads as TGTGCCAGCTCACCACCGAAGTTATTGACAGCCGCGATGAACACTGAAGCTTTCTTT.